The clone carrying this TCR beta chain was seen only a few times. Its antigen remains unidentified. This sample is part of a study of beta chain features in type 1 diabetes. Findings and caveats of the study: High TCR expression in some cells could lead to their over-representation in cDNA sequencing. Among all four CD4+ subsets, Type 1 diabetes patients had TCRB CDR3s that were moderately but significantly shorter. Across patients, naive, central memory and Treg TCRB repertoires exhibited apparently greater similarity than was observed across healthy donors. For TCRB rearrangement, an influence of HLA type remained unresolved here.

Expressed TCRB transcripts were sequenced because the isolated RNA had all been reverse transcribed beforehand. Assay used: immunoSEQ multiplex PCR; TCRdb lists only in-frame clones, some missing. The data hold under 400,000 clones, with 15% to 20% observed a single time. CDR1 and CDR2 from the germline V gene are SQVTM and ANQGSEA. The V and J ends lost 3 bases and 4 bases respectively, with 12 bases between them. There are 13 residues in the CDR3. This TCR came from a woman aged 18-35 years in good health. Sample: naive CD4+ T cells from blood. This chain uses TRBV29-1 with TRBJ1-2; D remains unclear. CDR3 bases: TGCAGCGTTGACGGGGTGGAAGGCTATGGCTACACCTTC. Residues: CSVDGVEGYGYTF.